The sequence of this TCR beta chain was determined in a study of CD8+ T cells in alopecia areata. Findings of the study overall: With patients, TCR sharing proved less clear than in mice, a difference possibly related to HLA.

cDNA reverse transcribed from extracted RNA served as the sequencing template. The repertoire was sequenced with immunoSEQ multiplex PCR; TCRdb's copy has only in-frame clones and lacks some. The sample shows 250,000 or so clones, none of them appearing just once. A note on this clone: The antigen remains unidentified. Gene names refer to mouse genes. The CDR3 end lies 4 residues beyond the end of the read and is filled in from the germline J gene.

Sorting used CD4, CD8alpha, NKG2D, NKG2ACE and other markers on pooled cutaneous lymph node cells. CDR1 and CDR2 from the germline V gene are FNHDT and SITEND (reference sequence). Deletions cut 2 bases from V and 1 base from J, with 10 bases between. This CDR3 region has 15 residues. The TCR originated in a C3H/HeJ mouse with alopecia areata. MHC haplotype of the strain: H2-k. V gene TRBV19 combines with J gene TRBJ2-1; possibly TRBD1 for D (6 bases). Material: CD4+ T cells sorted from a lymph node. The sequenced part of the CDR3 DNA is TGTGCCAGCAGTATCCGGGACATAAACTATGCT. This sequence encodes CASSIRDINYA. The entire CDR3 is CASSIRDINYAEQFF.